The 27 T cell receptor beta chains listed next were all sequenced from one sample in a study of human thymus T cells. Thymus tissue was removed during corrective cardiac surgery. Clones were sequenced by immunoSEQ multiplex PCR, and TCRdb holds only the in-frame ones, with some missing. The data contain tens of thousands of clones, 85% to 95% of them singletons. The specimen was thymus tissue. The source of these receptors is a girl under three years old with a congenital heart defect but otherwise immunologically healthy.

This rearrangement joins TRBV5-6 to TRBJ1-2; TRBD1 matches 7 bases. Per germline, CDR1 SGHDT and CDR2 YYEEEE. This CDR3 is built from 16 residues. With V trimmed by 4 bases and J by 0 bases, 9 bases remained unmatched. This CDR3 is CASSLPTGRSNYGYTF. The CDR3 DNA reads TGTGCCAGCAGCCTGCCGACAGGGCGATCTAACTATGGCTACACCTTC.

This chain links TRBV28 with TRBJ1-3; no definite D call. V lost 3 bases and J lost 0, with 9 bases in between. This CDR3 has 15 amino acids. Germline lookup yields CDR1 MDHEN and CDR2 SYDVKM. CDR3 residues: CASSFVFTSGNTIYF. The DNA for the CDR3 is TGTGCCAGCAGTTTCGTCTTTACCTCTGGAAACACCATATATTTT.

The CDR3 loop is CASSIEGQGARGTYNEQFF. In DNA form, the CDR3 reads TGTGCCAGTAGTATAGAGGGACAGGGGGCGCGGGGAACCTACAATGAGCAGTTCTTC. V is TRBV19 and J is TRBJ2-1, with 12 bases fitting TRBD1. The trim removed 0 bases at V and 2 bases at J, leaving 8 bases unmatched. Germline V lookup: CDR1 LNHDA, CDR2 SQIVND (reference sequence). The CDR3 totals 19 residues.

The V and J genes are TRBV6-1 and TRBJ1-1, with 7 bases that match TRBD1. Germline V lookup: CDR1 MNHNS, CDR2 SASEGT. There are 13 residues in the CDR3. Trimming removed 8 bases from V and 4 bases from J; junction bases left unmatched: 7. The CDR3 DNA is TGTGCCAGCGGATTACAGGGGTTCACTGAAGCTTTCTTT. Encoded protein: CASGLQGFTEAFF.

The V call is TRBV7-8, the J call TRBJ2-7; 8 nucleotides align to TRBD1. Trimming took 6 bases from V and 2 from J; bases not matched to a gene: 12. The CDR3 length is 16 residues. CDR1 SGHVS and CDR2 FQNEAQ come from the germline V gene. CDR3 nucleotides: TGTGCCAGCAGTACAGCCCCGGGACAGGTCGCCTACGAGCAGTACTTC. It is translated as CASSTAPGQVAYEQYF. Full variable domain (outside the CDR3, taken from reference TRBV7-8 and TRBJ2-7): GAGVSQSPRYKVAKRGQDVALRCDPISGHVSLFWYQQALGQGPEFLTYFQNEAQLDKSGLPSDRFFAERPEGSVSTLKIQRTQQEDSAVYLCASSTAPGQVAYEQYFGPGTRLTVT.

The chain is built from TRBV5-6 and TRBJ1-1; D not certain. V lost 0 bases, J lost 2 bases, and 14 bases lay in between. The CDR3 covers 16 residues. The germline V gene has CDR1 SGHDT and CDR2 YYEEEE. CDR3 nucleotides: TGTGCCAGCAGCTTGGACCAGCTCCAGGAAAACACTGAAGCTTTCTTT. Translated, it gives CASSLDQLQENTEAFF.

This clone was picked up a small number of times. This chain joins TRBV2 and TRBJ1-1; no firm D call. The CDR3 length is 12 residues. Between the trimmed V and J ends, which lost 4 bases and 1 base, there was a span of 4 bases. From germline, CDR1 is SNHLY and CDR2 FYNNEI. The chain's CDR3 is CASSGENTEAFF. The DNA of the CDR3 is TGTGCCAGCAGTGGGGAGAACACTGAAGCTTTCTTT.

The rearrangement uses TRBV7-6 and TRBJ2-1; 11 bases map to TRBD2. The junction had 6 bases not matched to a gene; V was cut back by 2 bases and J by 6 bases. There are 16 residues in the CDR3. Looked up from germline, CDR1 is SGHVS and CDR2 is FNYEAQ. CDR3 protein: CASSLPPSGRTNEQFF. DNA for the CDR3: TGTGCCAGCAGCTTACCCCCTAGCGGGAGGACCAATGAGCAGTTCTTC.

This clone showed up just a few times. The V and J genes are TRBV11-3 and TRBJ2-7; D unresolved. The germline V gene encodes CDR1 SGHNT and CDR2 YENEEA. CDR3 length: 11 residues. V dropped 2 bases and J dropped 3 bases, with 2 bases sitting between them. For the CDR3, the DNA is TGTGCCAGCAGCTTACACTACGAGCAGTACTTC. Protein: CASSLHYEQYF.

V usage is TRBV4-3 and J usage is TRBJ2-1; a possible D gene is TRBD2 (5 bases). Germline V gene data show CDR1 as LGHNA and CDR2 as YSLEER. Between the trimmed V and J ends, which lost 1 base and 7 bases, there was a span of 17 bases. The CDR3 is 16 amino acids. CDR3 sequence reads: CASSQGGWETRNEQFF. The DNA of the CDR3 is TGCGCCAGCAGCCAAGGTGGGTGGGAGACGAGGAATGAGCAGTTCTTC.

The chain links TRBV7-6 to TRBJ2-1, with D perhaps matching TRBD1 or TRBD2 (5 bases each). The CDR3 covers 18 residues. The germline V and J ends were trimmed by 5 bases and 2 bases, with 22 bases remaining between them. Germline V gene data show CDR1 as SGHVS and CDR2 as FNYEAQ. The chain's CDR3 is CASSPMGRSERTYNEQFF. CDR3 nucleotides: TGTGCCAGCAGCCCAATGGGACGCAGCGAAAGGACCTACAATGAGCAGTTCTTC. Drawing the rest from reference TRBV7-6 and TRBJ2-1, the complete variable domain is GAGVSQSPRYKVTKRGQDVALRCDPISGHVSLYWYRQALGQGPEFLTYFNYEAQQDKSGLPNDRFSAERPEGSISTLTIQRTEQRDSAMYRCASSPMGRSERTYNEQFFGPGTRLTVL.

V is TRBV27 and J is TRBJ2-1; 10 bases fit TRBD2. The CDR3 contains 15 residues. The germline gives CDR1 MNHEY, CDR2 SMNVEV (reference sequence). The trim removed 2 bases at V and 8 bases at J, leaving 6 bases unmatched. CDR3 nucleotide sequence: TGTGCCAGCAGTTTAATTAAGCGGGAGGGCCATGAGCAGTTCTTC. As protein: CASSLIKREGHEQFF.

The gene calls are TRBV5-4 and TRBJ2-1; D is perhaps TRBD1 or TRBD2 (6 bases each). V was shortened by 6 bases and J by 7 bases, with 17 bases between the two germline ends. CDR1 is SGHNT and CDR2 is YYREEE in the germline V gene (reference sequence). The length of the CDR3 is 14 residues. The CDR3 nucleotides are TGTGCCAGCAAACGGGAGAGAGGGGGAAATGAGCAGTTCTTC. Translation gives CASKRERGGNEQFF. Using reference TRBV5-4 and TRBJ2-1 for the parts outside the CDR3, the full variable domain is ETGVTQSPTHLIKTRGQQVTLRCSSQSGHNTVSWYQQALGQGPQFIFQYYREEENGRGNFPPRFSGLQFPNYSSELNVNALELDDSALYLCASKRERGGNEQFFGPGTRLTVL.

The J gene is TRBJ2-1, the V gene TRBV7-9, with 9 bases aligning to TRBD1. The CDR3 totals 16 residues. CDR1 and CDR2 (germline): SEHNR, FQNEAQ (reference sequence). V gave up 3 bases and J gave up 8 bases; unmatched junction bases: 11. The CDR3 spells CASSFPLGDRVHEQFF. The CDR3 DNA sequence: TGTGCCAGCAGCTTCCCTCTCGGGGACAGGGTACATGAGCAGTTCTTC.

This clone has just one count. The CDR3 is CASSFTGTGVFTEAFF. Written as DNA, the CDR3 is TGTGCCAGCAGTTTTACCGGGACAGGGGTCTTCACTGAAGCTTTCTTT. The chain has TRBV28 and TRBJ1-1, with 10 bases that match TRBD1. The V gene's germline CDR1 is MDHEN and CDR2 SYDVKM. The CDR3 is 16 residues long. Unmatched junction bases numbered 8, after V lost 3 bases and J lost 4 bases.

V usage is TRBV20-1 and J usage is TRBJ2-5; tentatively, D is TRBD2 (5 bases). Germline loops: CDR1 DFQATT, CDR2 SNEGSKA (reference sequence). CDR3 length: 11 amino acids. V was shortened by 3 bases and J by 5 bases, with 7 bases between the two germline ends. CDR3: CSARGVETQYF. The CDR3 DNA is TGCAGTGCTAGGGGAGTGGAGACCCAGTACTTC.

V usage is TRBV5-6 and J usage is TRBJ2-1; possible D gene TRBD1, 6 bases. The germline CDR1 and CDR2 sequences are SGHDT and YYEEEE. There are 15 residues in the CDR3. The V gene lost 1 base and the J gene lost 10 bases, with 18 bases spanning the gap. CDR3 DNA: TGTGCCAGCAGCTTGAGAGGGGGAGTGGATGGGGAGCAGTTCTTC. As protein: CASSLRGGVDGEQFF.

The V call is TRBV28, the J call TRBJ2-2; the match to TRBD2 covers 8 bases. Per the germline V gene, CDR1 is MDHEN and CDR2 is SYDVKM. With V trimmed by 7 bases and J by 3 bases, 4 bases remained unmatched. The CDR3 covers 14 residues. The CDR3 nucleotides are TGTGCCAGCAATAGCGGGAAAGACACCGGGGAGCTGTTTTTT. Its translation is CASNSGKDTGELFF.

V usage is TRBV2 and J usage is TRBJ1-1, with TRBD1 as a possible D gene (5 bases). V was trimmed by 6 bases and J by 1 base, leaving 21 bases between them. This CDR3 region has 17 residues. Germline V lookup: CDR1 SNHLY, CDR2 FYNNEI. The CDR3, as DNA: TGTGCCAGCAGCGGGGACCACGCTGGTTTAAAGAACACTGAAGCTTTCTTT. Its protein product is CASSGDHAGLKNTEAFF.

The rearrangement uses TRBV28 and TRBJ1-1; TRBD1 might be the D (5 bases). V was pared by 5 bases and J by 3 bases, with 25 bases between. Germline lookup yields CDR1 MDHEN and CDR2 SYDVKM. CDR3 size: 18 residues. This chain's CDR3 is CASSPFKQTVPGDTEAFF. The CDR3 bases are TGTGCCAGCAGTCCTTTTAAGCAGACAGTCCCTGGGGACACTGAAGCTTTCTTT.

This sequence joins TRBV27 and TRBJ2-2, with D perhaps TRBD1 (7 bases). The CDR3 has 16 residues. The V end lost 2 bases, the J end lost 1 base, and 11 bases lay between the germline ends. Per germline, CDR1 MNHEY and CDR2 SMNVEV (reference sequence). The CDR3 nucleotides are TGTGCCAGCAGTTTAACAGGGGAGGAGAACACCGGGGAGCTGTTTTTT. Its translation is CASSLTGEENTGELFF.

This chain connects TRBV28 to TRBJ1-4; 9 bases line up with TRBD1. CDR1 is MDHEN and CDR2 is SYDVKM in the germline V gene. The CDR3 length is 16 residues. Germline trimming cut 6 bases from V and 4 bases from J; bases unmatched to any gene: 9. As DNA, the CDR3 is TGTGCCAGCAGACTACAGGGGGCTGTTGGTAATGAAAAACTGTTTTTT. Translated, it gives CASRLQGAVGNEKLFF.

The rearrangement joins TRBV14 to TRBJ2-5, with 11 positions matching TRBD1. Germline loops: CDR1 SGHDN, CDR2 FVKESK. J gave up 5 bases and V 4 bases, and 3 bases lay outside the gene matches. This CDR3 is 14 amino acids long. The CDR3 protein is CASSPGQGAETQYF. CDR3 in DNA: TGTGCCAGCAGCCCCGGACAGGGGGCTGAGACCCAGTACTTC.

The rearrangement links TRBV7-9 to TRBJ1-1; D perhaps matches TRBD1 (6 bases). V was shortened by 1 base and J by 0 bases, with 12 bases between the two germline ends. The germline V gene has CDR1 SEHNR and CDR2 FQNEAQ (reference sequence). This CDR3 region has 16 residues. CDR3 coding DNA: TGTGCCAGCAGCTTAGTCCGAACAGGGTTGAACACTGAAGCTTTCTTT. Translating gives CASSLVRTGLNTEAFF.

The J gene is TRBJ1-2, the V gene TRBV19; a weak D match, TRBD1 (5 bases). Germline CDR1 and CDR2: LNHDA and SQIVND (reference sequence). Trimming shortened V by 9 bases and J by 4 bases, and 15 bases separated the two germline ends. The CDR3 spans 13 residues. CDR3 nucleotide sequence: TGTGCCAGCAGAACCGGGGGGGTCTATGGCTACACCTTC. Residues: CASRTGGVYGYTF. The full variable domain, in which reference TRBV19 and TRBJ1-2 provide the parts outside the CDR3, is DGGITQSPKYLFRKEGQNVTLSCEQNLNHDAMYWYRQDPGQGLRLIYYSQIVNDFQKGDIAEGYSVSREKKESFPLTVTSAQKNPTAFYLCASRTGGVYGYTFGSGTRLTVV.

The J gene is TRBJ2-7, the V gene TRBV6-1; the D gene is possibly TRBD2 (6 bases). The CDR3 loop spans 15 amino acids. V lost 3 bases and J lost 6, with 18 bases in between. CDR1 is MNHNS and CDR2 is SASEGT in the germline V gene. The CDR3 is CASSDLSRGMREQYF. In DNA, the CDR3 is TGTGCCAGCAGTGACCTCTCACGGGGGATGCGCGAGCAGTACTTC.

This clone has just one count. The chain has TRBV28 and TRBJ1-4; no definite D call. Trimming took off 4 bases at V and 6 bases at J, with 21 bases between the two ends. CDR3 length: 17 amino acids. The germline V gene encodes CDR1 MDHEN and CDR2 SYDVKM. This chain's CDR3 is CASSSAGGGYLDEKLFF. In DNA, the CDR3 is TGTGCCAGCAGTTCAGCCGGAGGCGGATATTTGGATGAAAAACTGTTTTTT.